This section outlines one TCR beta chain sequence together with its context. The record originates from a study of human T cells and chemical hapten exposure. Looking at the study overall: An area of 2 cm by 2 cm on upper inner arm skin received 2% DPC for sensitization.

Separate cDNA molecules received unique molecular identifiers, which the library attached to them. A single record per CDR3 protein comes from TCRdb applying MiXCR to the RACE reads. The sample lists about 190,000 distinct CDR3 sequences; 24% were seen once. V gave up 7 bases and J gave up 9 bases; unmatched junction bases: 12. This CDR3 contains 14 residues. The germline V gene has CDR1 DFQATT and CDR2 SNEGSKA (reference sequence). Time point reported: patch test 3, about 24 weeks after DPC sensitization. Indicated treatment: therapeutic diphenylcyclopropenone sensitization with weekly scalp DPC. The sequences come from whole blood, collected in connection with sensitization to the hapten diphenylcyclopropenone (DPC). The chain has TRBV20-1 and TRBJ2-1; the match to TRBD1 covers 10 bases. The clonotype comes from a middle-aged woman with alopecia areata. Some clones in this sample may be carry-over from other donors' samples. The DNA of the CDR3 is TGCAGTGGAGAGAAGGGGACAGGGGTTCCTGAGCAGTTCTTC. Protein product: CSGEKGTGVPEQFF.